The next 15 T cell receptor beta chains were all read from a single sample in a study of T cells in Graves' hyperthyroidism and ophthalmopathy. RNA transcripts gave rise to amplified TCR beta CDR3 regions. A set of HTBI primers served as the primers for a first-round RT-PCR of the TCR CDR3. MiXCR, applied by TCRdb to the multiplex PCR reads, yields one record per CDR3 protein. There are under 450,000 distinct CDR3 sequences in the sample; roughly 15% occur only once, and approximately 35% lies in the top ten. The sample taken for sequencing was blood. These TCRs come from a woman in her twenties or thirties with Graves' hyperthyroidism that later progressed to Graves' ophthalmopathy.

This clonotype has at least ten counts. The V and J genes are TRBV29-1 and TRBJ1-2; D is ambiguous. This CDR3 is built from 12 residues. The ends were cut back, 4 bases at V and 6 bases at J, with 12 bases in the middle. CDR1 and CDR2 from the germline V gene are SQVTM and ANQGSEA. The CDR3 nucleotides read TGCAGCGTTGGACCCCGAGAAGATGGCTACACCTTC. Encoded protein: CSVGPREDGYTF.

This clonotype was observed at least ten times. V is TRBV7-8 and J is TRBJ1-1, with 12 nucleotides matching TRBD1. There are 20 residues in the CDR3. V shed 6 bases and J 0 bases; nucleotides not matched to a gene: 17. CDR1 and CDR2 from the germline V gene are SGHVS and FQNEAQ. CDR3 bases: TGTGCCAGCAGGCCTGTTGGGGACAGGGGGCCTGAGTTGATGAACACTGAAGCTTTCTTT. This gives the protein CASRPVGDRGPELMNTEAFF.

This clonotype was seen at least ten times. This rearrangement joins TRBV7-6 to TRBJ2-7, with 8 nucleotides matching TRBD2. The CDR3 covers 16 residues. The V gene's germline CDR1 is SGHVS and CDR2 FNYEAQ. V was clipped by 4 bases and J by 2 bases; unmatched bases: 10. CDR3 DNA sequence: TGTGCCAGCAGCTCCGCCGAAGCGGGAGCGGCCTACGAGCAGTACTTC. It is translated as CASSSAEAGAAYEQYF.

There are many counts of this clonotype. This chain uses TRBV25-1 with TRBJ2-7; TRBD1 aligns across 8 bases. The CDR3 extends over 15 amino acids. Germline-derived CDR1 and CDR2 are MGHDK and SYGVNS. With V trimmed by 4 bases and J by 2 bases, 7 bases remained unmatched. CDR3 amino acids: CASSGLGTGAYEQYF. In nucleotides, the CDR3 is TGTGCCAGCAGTGGACTGGGGACAGGAGCCTACGAGCAGTACTTC.

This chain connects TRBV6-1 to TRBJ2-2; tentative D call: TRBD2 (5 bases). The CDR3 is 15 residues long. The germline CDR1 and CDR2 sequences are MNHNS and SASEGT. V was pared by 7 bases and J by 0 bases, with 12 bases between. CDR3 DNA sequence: TGTGCCAGCACCTACGGAGGCCCGAACACCGGGGAGCTGTTTTTT. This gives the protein CASTYGGPNTGELFF.

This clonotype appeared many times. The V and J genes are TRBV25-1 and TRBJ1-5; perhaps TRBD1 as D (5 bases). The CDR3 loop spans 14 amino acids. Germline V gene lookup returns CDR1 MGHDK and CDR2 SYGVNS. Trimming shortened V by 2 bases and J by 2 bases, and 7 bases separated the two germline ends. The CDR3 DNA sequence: TGTGCCAGCAGTGAAGGGGGTCGCAATCAGCCCCAGCATTTT. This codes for CASSEGGRNQPQHF. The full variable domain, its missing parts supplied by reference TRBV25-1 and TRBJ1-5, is EADIYQTPRYLVIGTGKKITLECSQTMGHDKMYWYQQDPGMELHLIHYSYGVNSTEKGDLSSESTVSRIRTEHFPLTLESARPSHTSQYLCASSEGGRNQPQHFGDGTRLSIL.

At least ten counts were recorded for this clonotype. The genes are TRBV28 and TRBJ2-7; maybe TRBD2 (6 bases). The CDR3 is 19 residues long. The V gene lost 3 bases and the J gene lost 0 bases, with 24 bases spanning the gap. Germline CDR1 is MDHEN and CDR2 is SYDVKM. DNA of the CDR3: TGTGCCAGCAGTTTTTCGAGTGGGTATGGGGCGGGAACCTCCTACGAGCAGTACTTC. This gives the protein CASSFSSGYGAGTSYEQYF.

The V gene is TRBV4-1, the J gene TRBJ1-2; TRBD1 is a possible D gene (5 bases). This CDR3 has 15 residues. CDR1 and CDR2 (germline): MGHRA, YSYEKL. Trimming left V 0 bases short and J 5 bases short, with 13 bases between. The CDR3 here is CASSQETAGEYGYTF. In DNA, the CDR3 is TGCGCCAGCAGCCAAGAAACTGCGGGGGAATATGGCTACACCTTC.

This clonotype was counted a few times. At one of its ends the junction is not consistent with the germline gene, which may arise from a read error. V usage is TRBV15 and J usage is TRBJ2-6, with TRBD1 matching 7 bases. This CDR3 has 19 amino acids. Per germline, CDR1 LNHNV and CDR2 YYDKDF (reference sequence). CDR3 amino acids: CATSRANPGQSSGANVPTF. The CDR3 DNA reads TGTGCCACCAGCAGAGCGAATCCGGGACAGAGCTCTGGGGCCAACGTCCCGACTTTC.

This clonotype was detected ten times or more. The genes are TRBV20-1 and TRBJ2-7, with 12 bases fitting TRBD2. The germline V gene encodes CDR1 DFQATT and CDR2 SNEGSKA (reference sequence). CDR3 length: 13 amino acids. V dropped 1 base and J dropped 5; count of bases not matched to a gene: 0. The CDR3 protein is CSARGLAGDEQYF. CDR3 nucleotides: TGCAGTGCTAGAGGACTAGCGGGAGACGAGCAGTACTTC.

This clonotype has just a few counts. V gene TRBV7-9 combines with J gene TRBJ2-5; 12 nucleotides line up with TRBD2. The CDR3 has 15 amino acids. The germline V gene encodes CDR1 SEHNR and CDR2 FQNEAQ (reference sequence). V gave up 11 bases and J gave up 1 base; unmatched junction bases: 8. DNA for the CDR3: TGTGCCGGGGCAGGGACTAGCGGGCCCCAAGAGACCCAGTACTTC. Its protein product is CAGAGTSGPQETQYF.

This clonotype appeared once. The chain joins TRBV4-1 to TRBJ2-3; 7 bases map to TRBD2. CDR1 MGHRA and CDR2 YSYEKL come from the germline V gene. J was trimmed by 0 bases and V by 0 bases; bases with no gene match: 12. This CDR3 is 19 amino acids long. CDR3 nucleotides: TGCGCCAGCAGCCAAGATCGGGTGTGGGTTAGCGGGAGCACAGATACGCAGTATTTT. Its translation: CASSQDRVWVSGSTDTQYF.

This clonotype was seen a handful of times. CDR3 in DNA: TGTGCCAGCAGGCCGACTAGCGGGAGGGCCAGGGCAGATACGCAGTATTTT. Its protein product is CASRPTSGRARADTQYF. The chain links TRBV7-9 to TRBJ2-3, with 14 bases fitting TRBD2. After removal of 6 bases from V and 4 bases from J, the junction contained 9 bases not matched to a gene. CDR1 and CDR2 (germline): SEHNR, FQNEAQ (reference sequence). The CDR3 has 17 amino acids.

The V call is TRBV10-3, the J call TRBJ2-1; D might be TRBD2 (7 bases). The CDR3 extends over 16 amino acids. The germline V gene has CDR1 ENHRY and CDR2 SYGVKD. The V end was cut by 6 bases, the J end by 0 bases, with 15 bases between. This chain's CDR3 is CAIRGARESSYNEQFF. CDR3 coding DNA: TGTGCCATCAGGGGGGCGCGGGAGAGCTCCTACAATGAGCAGTTCTTC.

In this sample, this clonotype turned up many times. CDR3 amino acids: CAISESIISGNTIYF. The CDR3 DNA follows: TGTGCCATCAGTGAGTCTATAATCTCTGGAAACACCATATATTTT. This chain uses TRBV10-3 with TRBJ1-3; D not resolved. From germline, CDR1 is ENHRY and CDR2 SYGVKD. V was pared by 0 bases and J by 0 bases, with 6 bases between. The CDR3 loop spans 15 amino acids.